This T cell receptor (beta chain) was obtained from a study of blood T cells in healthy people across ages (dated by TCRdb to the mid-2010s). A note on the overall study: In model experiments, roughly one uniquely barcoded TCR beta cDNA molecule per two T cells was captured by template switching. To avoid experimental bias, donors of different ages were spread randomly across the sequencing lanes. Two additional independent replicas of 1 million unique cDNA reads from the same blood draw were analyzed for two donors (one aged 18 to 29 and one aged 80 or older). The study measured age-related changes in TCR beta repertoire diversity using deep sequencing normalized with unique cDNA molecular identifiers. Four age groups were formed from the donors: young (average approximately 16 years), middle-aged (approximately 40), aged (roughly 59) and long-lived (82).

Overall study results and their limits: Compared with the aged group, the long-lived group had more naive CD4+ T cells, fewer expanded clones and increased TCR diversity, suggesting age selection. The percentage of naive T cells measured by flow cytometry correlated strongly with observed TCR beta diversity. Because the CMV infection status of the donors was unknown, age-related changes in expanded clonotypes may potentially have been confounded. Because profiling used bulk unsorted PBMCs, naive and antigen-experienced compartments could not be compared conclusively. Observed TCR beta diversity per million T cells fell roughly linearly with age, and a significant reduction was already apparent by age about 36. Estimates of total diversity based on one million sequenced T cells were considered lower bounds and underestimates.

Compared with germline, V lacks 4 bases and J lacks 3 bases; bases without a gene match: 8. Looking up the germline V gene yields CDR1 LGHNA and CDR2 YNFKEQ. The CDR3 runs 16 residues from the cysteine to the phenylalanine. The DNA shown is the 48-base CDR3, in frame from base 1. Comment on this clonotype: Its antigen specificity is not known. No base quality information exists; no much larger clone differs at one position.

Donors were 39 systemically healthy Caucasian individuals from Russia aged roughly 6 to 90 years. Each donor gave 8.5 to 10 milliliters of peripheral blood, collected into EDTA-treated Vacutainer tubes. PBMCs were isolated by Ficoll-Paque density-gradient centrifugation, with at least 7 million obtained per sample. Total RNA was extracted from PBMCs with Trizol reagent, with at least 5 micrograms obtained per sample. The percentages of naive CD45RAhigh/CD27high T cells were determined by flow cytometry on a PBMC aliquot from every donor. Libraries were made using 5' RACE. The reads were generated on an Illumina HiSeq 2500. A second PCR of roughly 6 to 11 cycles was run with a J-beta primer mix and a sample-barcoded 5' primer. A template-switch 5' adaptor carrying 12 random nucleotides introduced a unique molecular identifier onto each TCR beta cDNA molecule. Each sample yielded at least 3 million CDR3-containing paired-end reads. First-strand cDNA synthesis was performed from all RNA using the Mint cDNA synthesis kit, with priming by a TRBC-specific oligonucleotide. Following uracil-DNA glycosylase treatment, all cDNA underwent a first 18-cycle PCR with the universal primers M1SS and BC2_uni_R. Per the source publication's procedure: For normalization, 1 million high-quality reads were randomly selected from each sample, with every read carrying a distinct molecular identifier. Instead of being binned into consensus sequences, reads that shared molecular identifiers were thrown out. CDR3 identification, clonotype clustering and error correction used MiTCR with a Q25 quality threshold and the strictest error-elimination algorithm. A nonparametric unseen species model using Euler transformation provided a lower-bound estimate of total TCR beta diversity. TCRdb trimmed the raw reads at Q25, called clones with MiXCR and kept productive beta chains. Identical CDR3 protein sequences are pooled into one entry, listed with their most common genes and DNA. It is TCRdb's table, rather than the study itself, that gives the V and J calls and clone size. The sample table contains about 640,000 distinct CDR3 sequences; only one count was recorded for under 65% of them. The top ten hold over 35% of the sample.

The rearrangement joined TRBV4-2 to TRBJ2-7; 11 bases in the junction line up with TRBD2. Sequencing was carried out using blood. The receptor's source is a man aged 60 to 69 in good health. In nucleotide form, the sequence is TGTGCCAGCAGCCTGACGTTAGCGGGGGGGGTCTACGAGCAGTACTTC. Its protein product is CASSLTLAGGVYEQYF.